Below, 5 T cell receptor beta chains from the same sample are listed, as sequenced in a study of spatial heterogeneity in lung cancer. Study-level findings and limits: One measure, the expanded intratumoral alpha and beta TCR count, tracked tumor mutation counts.

Time point described: sample taken at primary tumor resection. The antigens of these receptors remain unknown. MiXCR, run by TCRdb on the 5' RACE reads, gives a single entry per CDR3 protein. The data contain a few thousand distinct CDR3 sequences, around 35% of them seen just once; the ten biggest clones take up around 24%. Sequenced here: lung tumor tissue, sampled at surgery. These receptors all come from a male donor with early-stage non-small cell lung cancer.

This clonotype was seen a few times. The rearrangement joins TRBV20-1 to TRBJ1-1, with TRBD1 as a possible D gene (5 bases). Germline loops: CDR1 DFQATT, CDR2 SNEGSKA (reference sequence). The V and J ends lost 5 bases and 3 bases respectively, with 10 bases between them. The CDR3 runs to 12 residues. CDR3: CSAGGLDTEAFF. DNA for the CDR3: TGCAGTGCTGGGGGATTGGACACTGAAGCTTTCTTT.

In this sample, this clonotype turned up once. The genes are TRBV20-1 and TRBJ2-3, with TRBD2 identical over 7 bases. The CDR3 consists of 14 residues. Losses at the gene ends were 2 bases for V and 4 bases for J; bases not matched to a gene: 6. CDR1 and CDR2 (germline): DFQATT, SNEGSKA (reference sequence). The CDR3 bases are TGCAGTGCTAGAAACCAGCGGGAACCAGATACGCAGTATTTT. Its protein product is CSARNQREPDTQYF.

CDR3 protein: CAWSMGTARGEQFF. CDR3 bases: TGTGCCTGGAGTATGGGCACCGCCCGAGGGGAGCAGTTCTTC. The chain recombines TRBV30 with TRBJ2-1, with TRBD2 as a possible D gene (5 bases). CDR1 is GTSNPN and CDR2 is SVGIG in the germline V gene (reference sequence). The CDR3 extends over 14 amino acids. V was trimmed by 2 bases and J by 10 bases, leaving 18 bases between them. Supplemented by reference TRBV30 and TRBJ2-1, the full variable domain reads SQTIHQWPATLVQPVGSPLSLECTVEGTSNPNLYWYRQAAGRGLQLLFYSVGIGQISSEVPQNLSASRPQDRQFILSSKKLLLSDSGFYLCAWSMGTARGEQFFGPGTRLTVL.

The V call is TRBV12-3 or TRBV12-4, the J call TRBJ2-3, with 9 bases lining up with TRBD1. J lost 7 bases, V lost 6 bases, and 14 bases had no gene match. The length of the CDR3 is 16 residues. The CDR3 protein is CASRTWGQGTGYTQYF. CDR3 bases: TGTGCCAGCAGGACCTGGGGACAGGGAACGGGGTATACGCAGTATTTT.

This chain joins TRBV20-1 and TRBJ2-7, with 9 bases identical to TRBD1. The V segment lost 6 bases and the J segment 2 bases; nucleotides outside the gene matches: 8. The CDR3 loop spans 14 amino acids. Germline-derived CDR1 and CDR2 are DFQATT and SNEGSKA (reference sequence). In DNA, the CDR3 is TGCAGTGCGAACGCCGGGACAGGGACCTACGAGCAGTACTTC. Translation: CSANAGTGTYEQYF.